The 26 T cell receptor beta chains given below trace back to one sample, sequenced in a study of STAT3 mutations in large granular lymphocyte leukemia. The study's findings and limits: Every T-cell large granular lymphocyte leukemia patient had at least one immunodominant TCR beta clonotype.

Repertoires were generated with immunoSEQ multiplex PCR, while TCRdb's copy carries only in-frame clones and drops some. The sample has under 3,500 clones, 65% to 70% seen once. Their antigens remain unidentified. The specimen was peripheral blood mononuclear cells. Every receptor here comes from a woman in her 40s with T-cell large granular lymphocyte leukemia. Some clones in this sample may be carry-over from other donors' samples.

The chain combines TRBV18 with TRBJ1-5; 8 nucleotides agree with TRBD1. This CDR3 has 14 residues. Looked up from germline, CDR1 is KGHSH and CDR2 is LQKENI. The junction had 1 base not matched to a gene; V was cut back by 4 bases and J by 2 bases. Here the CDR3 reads CASSLGQGNQPQHF. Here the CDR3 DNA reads TGTGCCAGCTCACTGGGACAGGGCAATCAGCCCCAGCATTTT.

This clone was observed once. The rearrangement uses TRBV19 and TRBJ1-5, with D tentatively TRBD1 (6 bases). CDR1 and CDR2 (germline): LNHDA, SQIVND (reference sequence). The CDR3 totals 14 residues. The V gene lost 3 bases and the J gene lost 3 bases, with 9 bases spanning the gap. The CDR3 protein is CASSIGGINQPQHF. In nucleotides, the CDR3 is TGTGCCAGTAGTATCGGGGGCATCAATCAGCCCCAGCATTTT.

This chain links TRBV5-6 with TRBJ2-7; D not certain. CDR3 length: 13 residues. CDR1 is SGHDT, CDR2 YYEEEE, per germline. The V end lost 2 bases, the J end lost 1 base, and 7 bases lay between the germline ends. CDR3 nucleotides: TGTGCCAGCAGCTTTAGCCCATCCTACGAGCAGTACTTC. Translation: CASSFSPSYEQYF.

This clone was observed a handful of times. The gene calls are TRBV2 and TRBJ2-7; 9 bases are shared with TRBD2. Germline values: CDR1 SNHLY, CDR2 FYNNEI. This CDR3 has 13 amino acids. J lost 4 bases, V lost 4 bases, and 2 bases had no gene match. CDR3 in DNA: TGTGCCAGCAGTGGACTAGCGGTGTACGAGCAGTACTTC. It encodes CASSGLAVYEQYF.

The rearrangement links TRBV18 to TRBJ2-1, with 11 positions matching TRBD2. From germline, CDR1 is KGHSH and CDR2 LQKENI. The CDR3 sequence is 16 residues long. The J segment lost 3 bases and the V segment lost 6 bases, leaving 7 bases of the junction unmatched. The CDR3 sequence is CASSLSSGRFYNEQFF. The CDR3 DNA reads TGTGCCAGCTCCCTTTCTAGCGGGAGGTTCTACAATGAGCAGTTCTTC. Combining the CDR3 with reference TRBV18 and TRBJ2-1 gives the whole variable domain NAGVMQNPRHLVRRRGQEARLRCSPMKGHSHVYWYRQLPEEGLKFMVYLQKENIIDESGMPKERFSAEFPKEGPSILRIQQVVRGDSAAYFCASSLSSGRFYNEQFFGPGTRLTVL.

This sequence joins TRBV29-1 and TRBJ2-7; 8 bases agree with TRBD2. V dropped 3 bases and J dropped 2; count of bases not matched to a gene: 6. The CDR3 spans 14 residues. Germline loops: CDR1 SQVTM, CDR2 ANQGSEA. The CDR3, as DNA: TGCAGCGTTGACGTGGCGGGAGGAGCCTACGAGCAGTACTTC. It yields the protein CSVDVAGGAYEQYF.

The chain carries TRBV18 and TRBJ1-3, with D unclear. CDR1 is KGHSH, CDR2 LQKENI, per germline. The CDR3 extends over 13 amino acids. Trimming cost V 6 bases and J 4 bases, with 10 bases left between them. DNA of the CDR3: TGTGCCAGCTCGGCAGGTCCAGGAAACACCATATATTTT. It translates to CASSAGPGNTIYF.

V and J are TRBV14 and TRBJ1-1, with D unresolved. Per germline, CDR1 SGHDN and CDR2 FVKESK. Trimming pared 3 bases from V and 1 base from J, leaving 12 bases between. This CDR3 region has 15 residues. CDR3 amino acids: CASSQLRNWNTEAFF. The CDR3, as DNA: TGTGCCAGCAGCCAGTTGCGAAATTGGAACACTGAAGCTTTCTTT.

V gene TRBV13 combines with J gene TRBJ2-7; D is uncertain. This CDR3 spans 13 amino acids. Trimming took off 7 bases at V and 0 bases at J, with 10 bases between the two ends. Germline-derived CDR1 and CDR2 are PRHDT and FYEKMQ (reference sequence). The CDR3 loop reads CASNRQDSYEQYF. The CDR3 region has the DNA TGTGCCAGCAATCGCCAAGACTCCTACGAGCAGTACTTC.

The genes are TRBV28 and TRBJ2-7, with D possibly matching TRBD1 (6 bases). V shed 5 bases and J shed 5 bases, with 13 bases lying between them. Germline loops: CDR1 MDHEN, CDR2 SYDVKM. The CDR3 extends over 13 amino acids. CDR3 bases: TGTGCCAGCAGTGGGGGCAGCAGAAACGAGCAGTACTTC. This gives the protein CASSGGSRNEQYF. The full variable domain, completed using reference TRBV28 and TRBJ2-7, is DVKVTQSSRYLVKRTGEKVFLECVQDMDHENMFWYRQDPGLGLRLIYFSYDVKMKEKGDIPEGYSVSREKKERFSLILESASTNQTSMYLCASSGGSRNEQYFGPGTRLTVT.

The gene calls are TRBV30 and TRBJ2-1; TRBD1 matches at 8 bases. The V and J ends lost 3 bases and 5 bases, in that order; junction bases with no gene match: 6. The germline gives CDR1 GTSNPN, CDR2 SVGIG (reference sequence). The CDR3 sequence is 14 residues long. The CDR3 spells CAWRRGQGDNEQFF. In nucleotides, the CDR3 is TGTGCCTGGAGACGCGGACAGGGTGACAATGAGCAGTTCTTC.

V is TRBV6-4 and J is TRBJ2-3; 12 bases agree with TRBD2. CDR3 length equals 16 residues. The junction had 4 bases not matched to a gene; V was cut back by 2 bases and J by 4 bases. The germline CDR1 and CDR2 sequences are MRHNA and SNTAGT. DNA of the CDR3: TGTGCCAGCAGTGACCTGGCTAGCGGGGGGGCAGATACGCAGTATTTT. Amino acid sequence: CASSDLASGGADTQYF.

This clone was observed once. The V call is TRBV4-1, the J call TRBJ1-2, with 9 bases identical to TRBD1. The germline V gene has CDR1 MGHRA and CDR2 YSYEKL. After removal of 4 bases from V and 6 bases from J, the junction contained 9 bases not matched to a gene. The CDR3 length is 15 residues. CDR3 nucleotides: TGCGCCAGCAGCCTCGTGGGGGACAGGGTTCATGGCTACACCTTC. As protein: CASSLVGDRVHGYTF.

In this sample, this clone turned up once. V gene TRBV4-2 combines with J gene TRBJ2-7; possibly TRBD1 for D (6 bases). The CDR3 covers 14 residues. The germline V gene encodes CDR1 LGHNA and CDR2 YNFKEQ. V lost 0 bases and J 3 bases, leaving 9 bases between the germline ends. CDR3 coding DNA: TGTGCCAGCAGCCAAGAAGGCAGGGGCTACGAGCAGTACTTC. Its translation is CASSQEGRGYEQYF.

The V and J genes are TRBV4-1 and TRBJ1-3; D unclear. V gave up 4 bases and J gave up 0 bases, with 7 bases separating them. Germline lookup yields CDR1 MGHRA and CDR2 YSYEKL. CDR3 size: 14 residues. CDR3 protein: CASSPSGSGNTIYF. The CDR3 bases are TGCGCCAGCAGCCCCTCGGGCTCTGGAAACACCATATATTTT.

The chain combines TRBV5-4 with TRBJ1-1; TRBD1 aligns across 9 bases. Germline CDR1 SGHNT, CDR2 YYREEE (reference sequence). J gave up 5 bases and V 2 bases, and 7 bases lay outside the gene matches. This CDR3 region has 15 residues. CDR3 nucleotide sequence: TGTGCCAGCAGCTTACCGGGACAGGGTGGGACTGAAGCTTTCTTT. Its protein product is CASSLPGQGGTEAFF.

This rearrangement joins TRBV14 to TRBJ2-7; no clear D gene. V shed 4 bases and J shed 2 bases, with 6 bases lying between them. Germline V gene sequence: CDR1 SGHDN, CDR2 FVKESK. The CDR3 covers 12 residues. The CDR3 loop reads CASSLGAYEQYF. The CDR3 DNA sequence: TGTGCCAGCAGCCTGGGCGCCTACGAGCAGTACTTC. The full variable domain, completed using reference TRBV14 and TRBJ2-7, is EAGVTQFPSHSVIEKGQTVTLRCDPISGHDNLYWYRRVMGKEIKFLLHFVKESKQDESGMPNNRFLAERTGGTYSTLKVQPAELEDSGVYFCASSLGAYEQYFGPGTRLTVT.

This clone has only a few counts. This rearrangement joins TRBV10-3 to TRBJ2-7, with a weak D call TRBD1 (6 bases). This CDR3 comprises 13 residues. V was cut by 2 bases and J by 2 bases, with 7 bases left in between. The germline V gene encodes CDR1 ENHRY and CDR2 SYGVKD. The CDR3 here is CAISEAGAYEQYF. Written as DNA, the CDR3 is TGTGCCATCAGTGAGGCAGGGGCCTACGAGCAGTACTTC.

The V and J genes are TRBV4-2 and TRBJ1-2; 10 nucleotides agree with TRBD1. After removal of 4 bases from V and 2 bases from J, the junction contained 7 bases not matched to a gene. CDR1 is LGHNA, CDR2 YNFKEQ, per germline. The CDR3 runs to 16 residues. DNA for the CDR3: TGTGCCAGCAGCCTGACCGGGACAGGGGTAAACTATGGCTACACCTTC. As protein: CASSLTGTGVNYGYTF.

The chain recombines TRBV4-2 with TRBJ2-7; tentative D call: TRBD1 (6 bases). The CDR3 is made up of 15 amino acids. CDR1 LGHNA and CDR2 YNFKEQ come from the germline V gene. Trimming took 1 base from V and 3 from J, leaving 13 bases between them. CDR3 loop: CASSQVQGRDYEQYF. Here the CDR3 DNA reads TGTGCCAGCAGCCAAGTACAGGGTCGAGACTACGAGCAGTACTTC.

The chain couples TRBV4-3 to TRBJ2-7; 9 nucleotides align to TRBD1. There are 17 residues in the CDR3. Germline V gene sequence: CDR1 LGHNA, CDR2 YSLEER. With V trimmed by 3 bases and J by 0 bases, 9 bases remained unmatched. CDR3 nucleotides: TGCGCCAGCAGCCACGTTACCGGGACAGGGAGCTCCTACGAGCAGTACTTC. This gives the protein CASSHVTGTGSSYEQYF.

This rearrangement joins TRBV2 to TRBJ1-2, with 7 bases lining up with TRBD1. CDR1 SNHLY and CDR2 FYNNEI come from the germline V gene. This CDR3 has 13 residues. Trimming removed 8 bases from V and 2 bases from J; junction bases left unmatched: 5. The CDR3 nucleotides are TGTGCCAGCCAAACAGGGGTAAACTATGGCTACACCTTC. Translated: CASQTGVNYGYTF. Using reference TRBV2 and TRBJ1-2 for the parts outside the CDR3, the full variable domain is EPEVTQTPSHQVTQMGQEVILRCVPISNHLYFYWYRQILGQKVEFLVSFYNNEISEKSEIFDDQFSVERPDGSNFTLKIRSTKLEDSAMYFCASQTGVNYGYTFGSGTRLTVV.

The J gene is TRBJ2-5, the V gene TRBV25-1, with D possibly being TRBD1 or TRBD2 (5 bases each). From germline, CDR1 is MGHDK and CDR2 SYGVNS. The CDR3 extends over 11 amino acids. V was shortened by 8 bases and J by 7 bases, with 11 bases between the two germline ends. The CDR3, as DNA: TGTGCCAGCTTGGGGGATCTGACCCAGTACTTC. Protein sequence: CASLGDLTQYF.

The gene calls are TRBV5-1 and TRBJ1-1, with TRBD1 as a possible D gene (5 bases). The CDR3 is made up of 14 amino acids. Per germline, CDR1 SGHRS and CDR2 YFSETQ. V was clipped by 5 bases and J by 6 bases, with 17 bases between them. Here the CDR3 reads CASRQVFGNPEAFF. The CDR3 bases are TGCGCCAGCAGACAGGTCTTTGGCAACCCTGAAGCTTTCTTT. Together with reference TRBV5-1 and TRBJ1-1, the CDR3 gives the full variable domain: KAGVTQTPRYLIKTRGQQVTLSCSPISGHRSVSWYQQTPGQGLQFLFEYFSETQRNKGNFPGRFSGRQFSNSRSEMNVSTLELGDSALYLCASRQVFGNPEAFFGQGTRLTVV.

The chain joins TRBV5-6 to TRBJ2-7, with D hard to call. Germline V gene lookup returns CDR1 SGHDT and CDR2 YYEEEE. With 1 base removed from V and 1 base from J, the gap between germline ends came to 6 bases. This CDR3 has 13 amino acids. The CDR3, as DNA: TGTGCCAGCAGCTTGTTCCTTTCCTACGAGCAGTACTTC. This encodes CASSLFLSYEQYF.

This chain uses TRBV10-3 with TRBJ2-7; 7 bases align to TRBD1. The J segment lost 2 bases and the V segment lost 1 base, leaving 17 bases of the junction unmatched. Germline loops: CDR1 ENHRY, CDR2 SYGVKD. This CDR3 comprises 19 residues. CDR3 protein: CAISEFGVFPRQGPYEQYF. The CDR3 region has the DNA TGTGCCATCAGTGAGTTTGGCGTTTTCCCTCGACAGGGCCCCTACGAGCAGTACTTC.